A selection of T cell receptor beta chains follows, all from one sample in a study of T-cell reconstitution after alpha-beta-depleted transplantation in children. Via MiXCR, TCRdb re-called the PCR reads, giving one row per CDR3 protein. The sample records fewer than 150,000 distinct CDR3 sequences, under 30% being singletons. Specimen: PBMCs, mostly from graft donor cells, collected 180 days after TCRalphabeta/CD19-depleted stem cell transplant. The origin of the receptors is a male patient aged 2-15 years who had a stem cell transplant for chronic granulomatous disease, so the T cells may come from the graft donor. CDR3s leave out the opening cysteine and the closing phenylalanine or tryptophan. Fields, in order: J gene, V gene, CDR3 protein.

J: TRBJ1-1; V: TRBV12-3/TRBV12-4; CDR3: ASSLKGAGEAF
J: TRBJ2-7; V: TRBV27; CDR3: ASGILAGSYEQY
J: TRBJ1-2; V: TRBV12-3/TRBV12-4; CDR3: ASSLYT
J: TRBJ1-5; V: TRBV19; CDR3: ASQTGGTYSNQPQH
J: TRBJ2-7; V: TRBV12-3/TRBV12-4; CDR3: ASSLEPYLYEQY
J: TRBJ2-1; V: TRBV20-1; CDR3: SARKPSSYNEQF
J: TRBJ1-3; V: TRBV7-6; CDR3: ASSLGVAPGSGNTIY
J: TRBJ2-2; V: TRBV29-1; CDR3: SVVAGDTGELF
J: TRBJ2-1; V: TRBV15; CDR3: ATSRGLSDEQF
J: TRBJ2-7; V: TRBV12-3/TRBV12-4; CDR3: ASNPSGRARDEQY
J: TRBJ1-1; V: TRBV20-1; CDR3: SGVWQGHTEAF
J: TRBJ1-5; V: TRBV7-8; CDR3: ASSFPGANQPQH
J: TRBJ2-2; V: TRBV7-9; CDR3: ASSYERGWTGELF
J: TRBJ1-5; V: TRBV28; CDR3: ASSFWGDSNQPQH
J: TRBJ2-1; V: TRBV20-1; CDR3: SARTGGYNEQF
J: TRBJ1-5; V: TRBV20-1; CDR3: CALQGTTTYSNQPQH
J: TRBJ1-5; V: TRBV6-2/TRBV6-3; CDR3: ASRRQGFRSNQPQH
J: TRBJ2-5; V: TRBV12-3/TRBV12-4; CDR3: ASSFTSGETQY
J: TRBJ2-1; V: TRBV20-1; CDR3: SAPWALAQF
J: TRBJ1-1; V: TRBV18; CDR3: ASSPEDEQGDNTEAF
J: TRBJ2-7; V: TRBV20-1; CDR3: SARDPKSAWEQY
J: TRBJ2-5; V: TRBV29-1; CDR3: SYRPRRGVQETQY
J: TRBJ2-3; V: TRBV24-1; CDR3: ATSEARQTDTQY
J: TRBJ2-2; V: TRBV12-3/TRBV12-4; CDR3: ASSLVVNTGELF
J: TRBJ1-5; V: TRBV20-1; CDR3: SATTGDQPQH
J: TRBJ2-4; V: TRBV20-1; CDR3: SARGQGLVYSQNIQY
J: TRBJ2-5; V: TRBV5-1; CDR3: ASSLYGWETQY
J: TRBJ2-7; V: TRBV20-1; CDR3: SASPTLGGGFYEQY
J: TRBJ2-1; V: TRBV29-1; CDR3: SVEALRSGANNEQF
J: TRBJ2-3; V: TRBV5-4; CDR3: ASSLVSKRRTDTQY
J: TRBJ2-6; V: TRBV15; CDR3: ATSRDKRENPGANVLT
J: TRBJ2-3; V: TRBV7-2; CDR3: ASSLDGRAEDTQY
J: TRBJ1-1; V: TRBV9; CDR3: ASSVAWDRESEAF
J: TRBJ2-1; V: TRBV7-3; CDR3: ASSLSGNEQF
J: TRBJ1-5; V: TRBV20-1; CDR3: SAKKGNQPQH
J: TRBJ2-7; V: TRBV5-5; CDR3: ASRIAGAIEQY
J: TRBJ2-5; V: TRBV6-1; CDR3: ASSEPGTGRETQY
J: TRBJ2-7; V: TRBV29-1; CDR3: SVERRGSTYEQY
J: TRBJ2-1; V: TRBV27; CDR3: ASRQVYSYNEQF
J: TRBJ2-3; V: TRBV6-6; CDR3: ASSLSGASTDTQY
J: TRBJ1-2; V: TRBV20-1; CDR3: SARGGFRSRSGADGYT
J: TRBJ2-3; V: TRBV5-1; CDR3: AGSLAGAETDTQY
J: TRBJ2-5; V: TRBV28; CDR3: ASSAGGGETQY
J: TRBJ1-5; V: TRBV6-1; CDR3: ASTYTSGSRQPQH
J: TRBJ1-4; V: TRBV15; CDR3: ATSGQLNEKLF